The 11 T cell receptor beta chains listed next were all sequenced from one sample in a study of blood T cell repertoires in COVID-19. Produced via immunoSEQ multiplex PCR; TCRdb's table is partial and in-frame only. This table holds 75,000 to 95,000 clones, nearly 90% found once. Sequencing was done on a sample of peripheral blood. The receptors shown here come from a woman at least 80 years old with acute or convalescent COVID-19.

The CDR3, as DNA: TGTGCCAGCTCACCACTCACAGGGACAAATGAAGCTTTCTTT. Translating it yields CASSPLTGTNEAFF. The rearrangement links TRBV18 to TRBJ1-1; a weak D match, TRBD1 (6 bases). This CDR3 contains 14 residues. Germline CDR1 KGHSH, CDR2 LQKENI. V lost 1 base to trimming and J lost 7 bases, with 13 bases between them.

This clone was counted a few times. The chain couples TRBV27 to TRBJ2-2; D unclear. This CDR3 is 14 amino acids long. V dropped 3 bases and J dropped 2 bases, with 7 bases sitting between them. Germline-derived CDR1 and CDR2 are MNHEY and SMNVEV (reference sequence). CDR3 coding DNA: TGTGCCAGCAGTTTGGAGAGAAACACCGGGGAGCTGTTTTTT. Translation: CASSLERNTGELFF.

The chain couples TRBV7-2 to TRBJ1-1; D possibly corresponds to TRBD1 (5 bases). Germline V gene sequence: CDR1 SGHTA, CDR2 FQGNSA. The V end lost 3 bases, the J end lost 1 base, and 9 bases lay between the germline ends. CDR3 length: 14 amino acids. The CDR3 DNA sequence: TGTGCCAGCAGCTTTTCAGGACAGAACACTGAAGCTTTCTTT. Translating it yields CASSFSGQNTEAFF. The whole variable domain, remainder taken from reference TRBV7-2 and TRBJ1-1, is GAGVSQSPSNKVTEKGKDVELRCDPISGHTALYWYRQSLGQGLEFLIYFQGNSAPDKSGLPSDRFSAERTGGSVSTLTIQRTQQEDSAVYLCASSFSGQNTEAFFGQGTRLTVV.

The chain uses TRBV11-2 and TRBJ2-1; 7 positions match TRBD2. CDR3 length equals 15 residues. CDR1 is SGHAT and CDR2 is FQNNGV in the germline V gene. Losses at the gene ends were 3 bases for V and 4 bases for J; bases not matched to a gene: 6. CDR3 DNA sequence: TGTGCCAGCAGCTTTTACGGGGGGAATTACAATGAGCAGTTCTTC. Translated: CASSFYGGNYNEQFF.

The count of this clone is one. The chain employs TRBV5-4 and TRBJ2-1; D is ambiguous. The germline V and J ends were trimmed by 3 bases and 0 bases, with 4 bases remaining between them. This CDR3 is built from 13 residues. Per germline, CDR1 SGHNT and CDR2 YYREEE (reference sequence). As DNA, the CDR3 is TGTGCCAGCAGCTCTAGCTCCTACAATGAGCAGTTCTTC. The encoded protein is CASSSSSYNEQFF.

V is TRBV19 and J is TRBJ1-5, with D perhaps matching TRBD1 (5 bases). The CDR3 loop spans 14 amino acids. V dropped 5 bases and J dropped 2 bases, with 10 bases sitting between them. The germline V gene encodes CDR1 LNHDA and CDR2 SQIVND (reference sequence). CDR3 DNA: TGTGCCAGTAGTCAGGGCCAGGGCAATCAGCCCCAGCATTTT. This gives the protein CASSQGQGNQPQHF. The full variable domain, in which reference TRBV19 and TRBJ1-5 provide the parts outside the CDR3, is DGGITQSPKYLFRKEGQNVTLSCEQNLNHDAMYWYRQDPGQGLRLIYYSQIVNDFQKGDIAEGYSVSREKKESFPLTVTSAQKNPTAFYLCASSQGQGNQPQHFGDGTRLSIL.

The chain combines TRBV29-1 with TRBJ2-3; 10 bases agree with TRBD1. CDR1 SQVTM and CDR2 ANQGSEA come from the germline V gene. This CDR3 has 15 residues. V trimming: 4 bases; J trimming: 1 base; junction bases outside the gene matches: 5. CDR3: CSVAPGTGGTDTQYF. CDR3 coding DNA: TGCAGCGTTGCCCCCGGGACAGGGGGCACAGATACGCAGTATTTT.

The V gene is TRBV30, the J gene TRBJ2-1, with 7 bases that match TRBD2. In germline, CDR1 is GTSNPN, CDR2 SVGIG (reference sequence). This CDR3 is 17 amino acids long. V trimming: 4 bases; J trimming: 0 bases; junction bases outside the gene matches: 12. In nucleotides, the CDR3 is TGTGCCTGGACTGGGGGAGGGGCGGGGACCTCCTACAATGAGCAGTTCTTC. It codes for CAWTGGGAGTSYNEQFF.

The chain carries TRBV27 and TRBJ1-5; D perhaps matches TRBD1 (6 bases). This CDR3 spans 13 amino acids. Trimming removed 6 bases from V and 5 bases from J, with 11 bases in between. Germline assignment: CDR1 MNHEY and CDR2 SMNVEV (reference sequence). The CDR3 nucleotides are TGTGCCAGCAGCACAGGGCGGGATCAGCCCCAGCATTTT. It specifies CASSTGRDQPQHF.

The chain recombines TRBV19 with TRBJ2-7; the match to TRBD2 covers 13 bases. V was clipped by 5 bases and J by 4 bases; unmatched bases: 5. Germline assignment: CDR1 LNHDA and CDR2 SQIVND (reference sequence). The CDR3 extends over 15 amino acids. CDR3 protein: CASSALAGGIYEQYF. CDR3 in DNA: TGTGCCAGTAGTGCACTAGCGGGAGGGATTTACGAGCAGTACTTC. The variable domain in full, completed from reference TRBV19 and TRBJ2-7, reads DGGITQSPKYLFRKEGQNVTLSCEQNLNHDAMYWYRQDPGQGLRLIYYSQIVNDFQKGDIAEGYSVSREKKESFPLTVTSAQKNPTAFYLCASSALAGGIYEQYFGPGTRLTVT.

This clone was counted a few times. The rearrangement uses TRBV5-1 and TRBJ1-1; TRBD1 matches 10 bases. V lost 5 bases, J lost 3 bases, and 7 bases stayed unmatched. CDR1 SGHRS and CDR2 YFSETQ come from the germline V gene. This CDR3 contains 15 residues. The CDR3 nucleotides are TGCGCCAGCAGTCGCGGGGACAGGGGTCACACTGAAGCTTTCTTT. Amino acid sequence: CASSRGDRGHTEAFF.